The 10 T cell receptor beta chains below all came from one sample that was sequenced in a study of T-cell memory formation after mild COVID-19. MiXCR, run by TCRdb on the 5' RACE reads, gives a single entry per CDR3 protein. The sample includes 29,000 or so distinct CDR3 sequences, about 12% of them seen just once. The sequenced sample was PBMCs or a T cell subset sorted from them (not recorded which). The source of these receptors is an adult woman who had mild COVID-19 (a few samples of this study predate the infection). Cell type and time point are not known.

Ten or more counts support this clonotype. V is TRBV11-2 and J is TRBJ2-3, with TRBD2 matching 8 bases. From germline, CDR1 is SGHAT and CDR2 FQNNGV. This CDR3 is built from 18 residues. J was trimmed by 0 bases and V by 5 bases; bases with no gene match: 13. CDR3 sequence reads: CASSQVGLAGHSTDTQYF. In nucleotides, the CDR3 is TGTGCCAGCAGCCAAGTCGGGCTAGCGGGTCATAGCACAGATACGCAGTATTTT.

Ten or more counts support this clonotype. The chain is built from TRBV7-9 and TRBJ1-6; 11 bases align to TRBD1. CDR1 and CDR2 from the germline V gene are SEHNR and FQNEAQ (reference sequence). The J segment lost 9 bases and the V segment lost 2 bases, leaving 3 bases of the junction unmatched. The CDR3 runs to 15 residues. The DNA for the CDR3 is TGTGCCAGCAGCTTAAAAGGACAGGGGGCTTCACCCCTCCACTTT. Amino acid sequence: CASSLKGQGASPLHF.

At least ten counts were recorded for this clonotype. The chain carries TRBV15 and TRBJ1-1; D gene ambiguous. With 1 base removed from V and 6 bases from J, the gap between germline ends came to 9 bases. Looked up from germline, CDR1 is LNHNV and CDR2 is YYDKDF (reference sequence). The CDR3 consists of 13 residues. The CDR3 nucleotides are TGTGCCACCAGCAGAGTATTGGGGTCTGAAGCTTTCTTT. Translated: CATSRVLGSEAFF. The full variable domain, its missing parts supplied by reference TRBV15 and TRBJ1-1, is DAMVIQNPRYQVTQFGKPVTLSCSQTLNHNVMYWYQQKSSQAPKLLFHYYDKDFNNEADTPDNFQSRRPNTSFCFLDIRSPGLGDTAMYLCATSRVLGSEAFFGQGTRLTVV.

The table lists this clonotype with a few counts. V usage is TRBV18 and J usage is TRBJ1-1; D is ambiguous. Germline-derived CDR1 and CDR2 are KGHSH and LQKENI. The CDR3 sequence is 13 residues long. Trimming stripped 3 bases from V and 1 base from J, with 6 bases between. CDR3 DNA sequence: TGTGCCAGCTCACCGAACTGGAACACTGAAGCTTTCTTT. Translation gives CASSPNWNTEAFF.

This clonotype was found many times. CDR3 protein: CASIRGQGASNQPQHF. The DNA for the CDR3 is TGTGCCAGCATCCGCGGCCAGGGGGCGAGCAATCAGCCCCAGCATTTT. V is TRBV12-3 or TRBV12-4 and J is TRBJ1-5, with TRBD1 matching 8 bases. Germline trimming cut 7 bases from V and 1 base from J; bases unmatched to any gene: 9. CDR3 length equals 16 residues.

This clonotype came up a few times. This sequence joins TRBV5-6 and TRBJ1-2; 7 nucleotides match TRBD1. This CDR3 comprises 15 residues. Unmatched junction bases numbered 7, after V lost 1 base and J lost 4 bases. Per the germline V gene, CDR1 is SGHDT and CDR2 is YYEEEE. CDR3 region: CASSLPGQLTYGYTF. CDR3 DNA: TGTGCCAGCAGCTTGCCGGGACAGTTAACCTATGGCTACACCTTC. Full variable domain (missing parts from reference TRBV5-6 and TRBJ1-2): DAGVTQSPTHLIKTRGQQVTLRCSPKSGHDTVSWYQQALGQGPQFIFQYYEEEERQRGNFPDRFSGHQFPNYSSELNVNALLLGDSALYLCASSLPGQLTYGYTFGSGTRLTVV.

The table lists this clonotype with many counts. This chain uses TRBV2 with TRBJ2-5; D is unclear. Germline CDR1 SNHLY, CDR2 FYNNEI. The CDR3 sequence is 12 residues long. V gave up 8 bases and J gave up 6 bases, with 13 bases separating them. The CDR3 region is CASAPIIKTQYF. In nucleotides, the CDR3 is TGTGCCAGCGCGCCAATCATAAAGACCCAGTACTTC.

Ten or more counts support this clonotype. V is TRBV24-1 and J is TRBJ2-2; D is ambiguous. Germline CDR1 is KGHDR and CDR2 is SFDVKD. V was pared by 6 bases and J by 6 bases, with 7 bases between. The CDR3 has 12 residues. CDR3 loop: CATSRLSGELFF. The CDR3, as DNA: TGTGCCACCAGTAGGCTTTCCGGGGAGCTGTTTTTT.

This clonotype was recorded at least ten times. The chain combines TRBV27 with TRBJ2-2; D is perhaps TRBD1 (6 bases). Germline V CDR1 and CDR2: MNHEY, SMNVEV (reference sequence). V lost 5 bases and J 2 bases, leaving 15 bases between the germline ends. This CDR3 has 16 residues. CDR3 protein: CASSPQGTTNTGELFF. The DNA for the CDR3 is TGTGCCAGCAGTCCGCAAGGGACAACTAACACCGGGGAGCTGTTTTTT.

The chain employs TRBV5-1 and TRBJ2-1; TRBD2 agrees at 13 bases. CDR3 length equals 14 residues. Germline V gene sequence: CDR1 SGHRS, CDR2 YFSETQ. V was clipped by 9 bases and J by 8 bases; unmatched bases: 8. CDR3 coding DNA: TGCGCCATCATGACTAGCGGGGGGCTATATGAGCAGTTCTTC. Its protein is CAIMTSGGLYEQFF.